This T cell receptor (beta chain) came from a study of blood T cell repertoires in COVID-19. Whole-study context: The study drew acute and convalescent COVID-19 samples from the United States, Italy and Spain.

Participants reported their clinical history, and cohort assignment relied on those reports. Some clones are missing from TCRdb's copy, which holds only in-frame ones; the method was immunoSEQ multiplex PCR. The table includes 250,000 or so clones, around 90% detected once. The receptor was derived from a woman aged 40 to 49 who had been exposed to COVID-19. The source material was PBMCs or T cells enriched from blood (not recorded which).

Written as DNA, the CDR3 is TGTGCCAGCAGCCAAGTCGGTCGAGGCAATGAGCAGTTCTTC. This encodes CASSQVGRGNEQFF. The rearrangement uses TRBV3-1 (or the pseudogene TRBV3-2) and TRBJ2-1; unclear D gene. Germline lookup yields CDR1 LGHDT and CDR2 YNNKEL (reference sequence). Trimming removed 1 base from V and 6 bases from J, with 10 bases in between. The CDR3 consists of 14 residues.